There are many counts of the clone carrying this TCR beta chain. Unique molecular identifiers were incorporated into the prepared TCRbeta library. Each CDR3 protein gets one entry after TCRdb re-called the PCR reads with MiXCR. The sample records 200,000 or so distinct CDR3 sequences, 6.3% being singletons. This sample stems from a study of T-cell reconstitution after alpha-beta-depleted transplantation in children. This CDR3 has 17 amino acids. From germline, CDR1 is SGHVS and CDR2 FNYEAQ. Trimming took 1 base from V and 2 from J, leaving 18 bases between them. The source was PBMCs, collected before TCRalphabeta/CD19-depleted stem cell transplant. This chain connects TRBV7-6 to TRBJ2-7; TRBD2 might be the D (5 bases). The TCR originated in a girl in the first two years of life with combined immunodeficiency, due to receive a stem cell transplant. CDR3 bases: TGTGCCAGCAGCTTAGGGCCTTACATCCCCGGGACCTACGAGCAGTACTTC. Residues: CASSLGPYIPGTYEQYF.